Given below is one TCR beta chain in context. The sample belongs to a study of early T cells in non-severe SARS-CoV-2 infection. V was shortened by 1 base and J by 3 bases, with 19 bases between the two germline ends. Germline V lookup: CDR1 KGHSH, CDR2 LQKENI. The CDR3 is 17 residues long. TCRdb re-derived calls from the 5' RACE reads in MiXCR, one entry per CDR3 protein. The table lists approximately 58,000 distinct CDR3 sequences, approximately 6.7% of them singletons. This TCR was sampled from an adult who was a healthcare worker with PCR-confirmed SARS-CoV-2 infection or an uninfected control (not recorded which). The V gene is TRBV18, the J gene TRBJ2-7; no reliable D call. Specimen: whole blood. CDR3 region: CASSPRTLARNFYEQYF. The CDR3 coding sequence is TGTGCCAGCTCACCACGGACGTTGGCGCGGAATTTCTACGAGCAGTACTTC.